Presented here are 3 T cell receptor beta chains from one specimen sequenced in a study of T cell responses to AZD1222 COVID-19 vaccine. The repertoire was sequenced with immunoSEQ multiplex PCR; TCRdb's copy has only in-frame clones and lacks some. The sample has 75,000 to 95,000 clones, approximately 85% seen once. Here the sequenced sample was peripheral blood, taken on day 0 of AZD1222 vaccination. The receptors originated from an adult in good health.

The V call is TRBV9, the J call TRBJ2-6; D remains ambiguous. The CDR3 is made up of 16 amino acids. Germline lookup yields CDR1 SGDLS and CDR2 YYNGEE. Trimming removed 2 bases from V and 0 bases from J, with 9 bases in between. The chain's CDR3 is CASSVGPSSGANVLTF. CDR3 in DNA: TGTGCCAGCAGCGTCGGTCCTAGCTCTGGGGCCAACGTCCTGACTTTC.

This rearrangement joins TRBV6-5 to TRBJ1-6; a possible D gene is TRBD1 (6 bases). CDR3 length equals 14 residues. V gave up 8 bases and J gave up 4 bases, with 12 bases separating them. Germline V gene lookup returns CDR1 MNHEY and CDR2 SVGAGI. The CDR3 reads CASWDGQYNSPLHF. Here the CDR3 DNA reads TGTGCCAGCTGGGATGGACAGTATAATTCACCCCTCCACTTT.

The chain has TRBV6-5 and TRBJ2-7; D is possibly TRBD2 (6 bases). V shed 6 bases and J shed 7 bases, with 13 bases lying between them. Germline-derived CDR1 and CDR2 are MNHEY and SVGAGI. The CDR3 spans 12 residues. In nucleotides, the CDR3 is TGTGCCAGCAGGAAGACCGGAGGGGAGCAGTACTTC. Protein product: CASRKTGGEQYF.